The rows below give T cell receptor beta chains drawn from one sample of a study of PD-L1 blockade in urothelial cancer. Generated by immunoSEQ multiplex PCR, the TCRdb table keeps only in-frame clones and is missing some. The sample carries some 19,000 clones, roughly four fifths recorded once. Sequences were derived from PBMCs, sampled around atezolizumab (anti-PD-L1) treatment. These receptors were obtained from a man in his fifties or sixties with urothelial cancer. CDR3s include the opening cysteine and the closing phenylalanine or tryptophan. D genes are given only for firm matches. Where a row states a size, it is once, few, many or the class of an expanded clone; other rows omit it.

NA,TRBV7-6,TRBD1,TRBJ1-2,TGTGCCAGCAGGCCAGGGGGCTCCTATGGCTACACCTTC,CASRPGGSYGYTF
once,TRBV11-2,NA,TRBJ2-7,TGTGCCAGCAGCTTCCTCTCCTACGAGCAGTACTTC,CASSFLSYEQYF
NA,TRBV4-1,NA,TRBJ1-3,TGCGCCAGCAGCCTCCCTCCGGGAGGAGGAAACACCATATATTTT,CASSLPPGGGNTIYF
once,TRBV2,NA,TRBJ2-1,TGTGCCAGCAGCACCCTACAGGGATACAATGAGCAGTTCTTC,CASSTLQGYNEQFF
NA,TRBV15,TRBD1,TRBJ1-1,TGTGCCACCAGCAGATCAACAGGGGGAACTGAAGCTTTCTTT,CATSRSTGGTEAFF
NA,TRBV5-6,NA,TRBJ2-6,TGTGCCAGCACCACATCGACATCGAGCTCTGGGGCCAACGTCCTGACTTTC,CASTTSTSSSGANVLTF
NA,TRBV7-8,TRBD1,TRBJ2-7,TGTGCCAGCAGCAACCGACAGGGATCCTACGAGCAGTACTTC,CASSNRQGSYEQYF
NA,TRBV19,NA,TRBJ1-2,TGTGCCAGTAGTATGACTGACCTCCCATTGAGGGGCTACACCTTC,CASSMTDLPLRGYTF
NA,TRBV19,TRBD2,TRBJ2-1,TGTGCCAGTAGCCGAAGGAGCGGGGGGTACAATGAGCAGTTCTTC,CASSRRSGGYNEQFF
NA,TRBV5-1,TRBD1,TRBJ2-1,TGCGCCAGCAGCTCCCGGACAGGGGACAATGAGCAGTTCTTC,CASSSRTGDNEQFF
NA,TRBV13,NA,TRBJ1-2,TGTGCCAGCAGTTTTCCCCCTGTCCCCTTTGGCTACACCTTC,CASSFPPVPFGYTF
NA,TRBV29-1,NA,TRBJ2-5,TGCAGCGCAGAACCAGGGCAAATAGCCCGGCGGACCCAGTACTTC,CSAEPGQIARRTQYF
NA,TRBV7-8,NA,TRBJ2-2,TGTGCCAGCAGCTCGGCAGGGACCGGGGAGCTGTTTTTT,CASSSAGTGELFF
NA,TRBV19,TRBD1,TRBJ1-1,TGTGCCAGTAGTGACAGGGGATCGTGGTCCACTGAAGCTTTCTTT,CASSDRGSWSTEAFF
NA,TRBV4-1,NA,TRBJ1-1,TGCGCCAGCAGCCAAACAGGGCTGAACACTGAAGCTTTCTTT,CASSQTGLNTEAFF
NA,TRBV5-1,NA,TRBJ2-3,TGCGCCAGCAGCTTGCGGCAGACTAGCACAGATACGCAGTATTTT,CASSLRQTSTDTQYF
NA,TRBV12-5,TRBD1,TRBJ2-5,TGTGCTAGTGGGCGAGGGACAGGGGTTGGAGAGACCCAGTACTTC,CASGRGTGVGETQYF
NA,TRBV10-1,TRBD1,TRBJ2-2,TGCGCCAGCAGAGAGACAGGGGGGACCGGGGAGCTGTTTTTT,CASRETGGTGELFF
NA,TRBV27,TRBD1,TRBJ1-6,TGTGCCAGCAGTCTCCAGACAGGGTTGGGCAATTCACCCCTCCACTTT,CASSLQTGLGNSPLHF
NA,TRBV6-5,TRBD1,TRBJ1-1,TGTGCCAGCAGTTACGGGGACAGGGGGAACACTGAAGCTTTCTTT,CASSYGDRGNTEAFF
NA,TRBV7-9,NA,TRBJ2-1,TGTGCCAGCAGCCCCACTATGAGCGCCGGGAGCTTGAATGAGCAGTTCTTC,CASSPTMSAGSLNEQFF
NA,TRBV2,TRBD2,TRBJ2-3,TGTGCCAGCAGTGCGACTAGCGGGAGGGATACGCAGTATTTT,CASSATSGRDTQYF
NA,TRBV5-1,NA,TRBJ2-3,TGCGCCAGCAGCTTGGGCGAGCGGATTACAGATACGCAGTATTTT,CASSLGERITDTQYF
NA,TRBV30,TRBD2,TRBJ2-2,TGTGCCTGGAGCGGGCTAGCGGGTCTCGGGGCCGGGGAGCTGTTTTTT,CAWSGLAGLGAGELFF
NA,TRBV18,TRBD1,TRBJ2-7,TGTGCCAGCTCACAGGGGGCGATGACCTACGAGCAGTACTTC,CASSQGAMTYEQYF
NA,TRBV7-9,TRBD1,TRBJ1-2,TGTGCCAGCAGCTTCCGGGACAGGGATGGCTACACCTTC,CASSFRDRDGYTF
NA,TRBV28,NA,TRBJ2-5,TGTGCCAGCAGTTTATCGGGGACCCAGTACTTC,CASSLSGTQYF
few,TRBV18,NA,TRBJ1-2,TGTGCCAGCTCACCACCGGGAGGGTACGACTATGGCTACACCTTC,CASSPPGGYDYGYTF
once,TRBV27,TRBD1,TRBJ1-2,TGTGCCAGCAGTCCCGGGACAGGGGTTGGTGGCTACACCTTC,CASSPGTGVGGYTF
NA,TRBV28,TRBD1,TRBJ2-4,TGTGCCAGCAGTAGATCCGGGACAGAGCTAAACATTCAGTACTTC,CASSRSGTELNIQYF
NA,TRBV5-1,NA,TRBJ2-2,TGCGCCAGCGAGAGGACCACAGGGAGGGAGGCCGGGGAGCTGTTTTTT,CASERTTGREAGELFF
NA,TRBV7-3,TRBD1,TRBJ2-5,TGTGCCAGCAGCTCTGACAGGGGGACCCAGTACTTC,CASSSDRGTQYF